This T cell receptor beta chain was profiled in a study of human T cells and chemical hapten exposure. Study-wide context: Throughout a study of approximately 24 weeks, patients underwent weekly scalp administration of diphenylcyclopropenone doses.

This clonotype was seen a handful of times. Germline assignment: CDR1 SGHAT and CDR2 FQNNGV. This CDR3 spans 14 amino acids. The V and J ends lost 5 bases and 1 base respectively, with 11 bases between them. The sample's time point: patch test 1, 2 weeks after DPC sensitization. Treatment reported: therapeutic diphenylcyclopropenone sensitization with weekly scalp DPC. Only after blood had been drawn was each patch test applied. In TCRdb, the RACE reads were re-called with MiXCR into one record per CDR3 protein. The sample shows under 200,000 distinct CDR3 sequences, 14% of them seen only once. The TCR was taken from a woman aged 30 to 39 with alopecia areata. Some clones in this sample may be carry-over from other donors' samples. The specimen comprised whole blood, sampled in connection with sensitization to the hapten diphenylcyclopropenone (DPC). The V call is TRBV11-2, the J call TRBJ2-5; weak D call: TRBD1 (5 bases). CDR3 sequence (DNA): TGTGCCAGCAGCGCCATTCAGGGCCAAGAGACCCAGTACTTC. This sequence encodes CASSAIQGQETQYF. The complete variable domain, with remaining parts taken from reference TRBV11-2 and TRBJ2-5, reads EAGVAQSPRYKIIEKRQSVAFWCNPISGHATLYWYQQILGQGPKLLIQFQNNGVVDDSQLPKDRFSAERLKGVDSTLKIQPAKLEDSAVYLCASSAIQGQETQYFGPGTRLLVL.